A selection of T cell receptor beta chains follows, all from one sample in a study of blood T cell repertoires in COVID-19. TCRdb's copy holds only in-frame clones and misses some; the assay was immunoSEQ multiplex PCR. This table holds about 190,000 clones, 88% found once. Sequencing was performed on peripheral blood. These receptors came from a man aged 25 to 40 with acute or convalescent COVID-19. CDR3s include the opening cysteine and the closing phenylalanine or tryptophan. The D gene is left open where the match is weak. Only part of the rows carry a size: once, few, many, or a class if the clone is expanded.

size: -; D: -; J: TRBJ2-5; V: TRBV29-1; CDR3: CSVSTQAETQYF; DNA: TGCAGCGTTTCAACGCAGGCGGAGACCCAGTACTTC
size: -; D: -; J: TRBJ1-6; V: TRBV6-5; CDR3: CASSPVGRGSPLHF; DNA: TGTGCCAGCAGCCCCGTCGGCCGCGGTTCACCCCTCCACTTT
size: -; D: -; J: TRBJ2-2; V: TRBV5-1; CDR3: CASSLNRVNTGELFF; DNA: TGCGCCAGCAGCCTTAACAGGGTTAACACCGGGGAGCTGTTTTTT
size: -; D: TRBD1; J: TRBJ1-2; V: TRBV5-1; CDR3: CASSTGDLVSYGYTF; DNA: TGCGCCAGCAGCACAGGGGACCTTGTCAGCTATGGCTACACCTTC
size: -; D: -; J: TRBJ1-2; V: TRBV9; CDR3: CASSILTGPPGGYGYTF; DNA: TGTGCCAGCAGCATACTAACGGGACCCCCCGGGGGGTATGGCTACACCTTC
size: -; D: -; J: TRBJ1-4; V: TRBV18; CDR3: CASSPPSGTDEKLFF; DNA: TGTGCCAGCTCACCACCCTCTGGCACCGATGAAAAACTGTTTTTT
size: -; D: -; J: TRBJ2-1; V: TRBV12-3/TRBV12-4; CDR3: CASSLAKAYEQFF; DNA: TGTGCCAGCAGTTTAGCAAAAGCTTACGAGCAGTTCTTC
size: -; D: -; J: TRBJ1-5; V: TRBV9; CDR3: CASSVSPDQPQHF; DNA: TGTGCCAGCAGCGTATCCCCTGATCAGCCCCAGCATTTT
size: -; D: -; J: TRBJ2-7; V: TRBV11-2; CDR3: CASSLEAGYEQYF; DNA: TGTGCCAGCAGCTTAGAGGCAGGCTACGAGCAGTACTTC
size: -; D: -; J: TRBJ1-1; V: TRBV2; CDR3: CASSPRVFGEAFF; DNA: TGTGCCAGCAGTCCGCGGGTGTTCGGTGAAGCTTTCTTT
size: -; D: TRBD2; J: TRBJ2-1; V: TRBV15; CDR3: CATSPSGRSYNEQFF; DNA: TGTGCCACCAGTCCTAGCGGGAGGTCGTACAATGAGCAGTTCTTC
size: -; D: TRBD2; J: TRBJ2-1; V: TRBV5-4; CDR3: CASTRGGGTYNEQFF; DNA: TGTGCCAGCACCCGGGGGGGAGGGACCTACAATGAGCAGTTCTTC
size: -; D: TRBD1; J: TRBJ2-7; V: TRBV4-2; CDR3: CASSQGQGEYEQYF; DNA: TGTGCCAGCAGCCAAGGACAGGGTGAATACGAGCAGTACTTC
size: -; D: -; J: TRBJ2-7; V: TRBV9; CDR3: CASSVNSGPNEQYF; DNA: TGTGCCAGCAGCGTAAACAGCGGGCCCAACGAGCAGTACTTC
size: once; D: TRBD2; J: TRBJ2-1; V: TRBV4-2; CDR3: CASSQPISGTLGNEQFF; DNA: TGTGCCAGCAGCCAACCCATTAGCGGGACCTTAGGGAATGAGCAGTTCTTC
size: -; D: TRBD1; J: TRBJ1-2; V: TRBV4-1; CDR3: CASSQALQGGYGYTF; DNA: TGCGCCAGCAGCCAAGCCTTACAGGGGGGCTATGGCTACACCTTC
size: -; D: TRBD1; J: TRBJ1-2; V: TRBV11-2; CDR3: CASSSGTGLDGYTF; DNA: TGTGCCAGCAGCAGCGGGACAGGACTTGATGGCTACACCTTC
size: -; D: -; J: TRBJ2-2; V: TRBV18; CDR3: CASSPPLSGTGELFF; DNA: TGTGCCAGCTCACCACCCCTCTCGGGTACCGGGGAGCTGTTTTTT
size: -; D: -; J: TRBJ1-1; V: TRBV5-5; CDR3: CASSQVDTQGTEAFF; DNA: TGTGCCAGCAGCCAGGTCGACACACAGGGCACTGAAGCTTTCTTT
size: -; D: TRBD2; J: TRBJ2-3; V: TRBV4-1; CDR3: CASRKLAGRTDTQYF; DNA: TGCGCCAGCAGGAAGCTAGCGGGTCGGACAGATACGCAGTATTTT
size: -; D: TRBD1; J: TRBJ1-1; V: TRBV29-1; CDR3: CSGGQGPEAFF; DNA: TGCAGCGGGGGACAGGGTCCTGAAGCTTTCTTT
size: -; D: -; J: TRBJ2-2; V: TRBV9; CDR3: CASSVRGQANTGELFF; DNA: TGTGCCAGCAGCGTAAGAGGGCAGGCGAACACCGGGGAGCTGTTTTTT
size: once; D: -; J: TRBJ1-3; V: TRBV7-9; CDR3: CASSAQGGQSSSGNTIYF; DNA: TGTGCCAGCAGCGCTCAAGGCGGACAATCAAGCTCTGGAAACACCATATATTTT
size: -; D: -; J: TRBJ1-2; V: TRBV5-1; CDR3: CASSLFGTLDDENWGYTF; DNA: TGCGCCAGCAGCTTGTTTGGGACTTTGGACGATGAGAACTGGGGCTACACCTTC
size: -; D: TRBD1; J: TRBJ2-5; V: TRBV2; CDR3: CASTQRQGPYQETQYF; DNA: TGTGCCAGCACCCAAAGACAGGGGCCGTACCAAGAGACCCAGTACTTC
size: -; D: TRBD1; J: TRBJ2-7; V: TRBV10-2; CDR3: CASSSGQGYEQYF; DNA: TGCGCCAGCAGTTCGGGACAGGGCTACGAGCAGTACTTC
size: -; D: -; J: TRBJ1-6; V: TRBV5-6; CDR3: CASSSRGTLDSPLHF; DNA: TGTGCCAGCAGCTCTCGGGGGACCCTTGATTCACCCCTCCACTTT
size: -; D: -; J: TRBJ2-3; V: TRBV5-4; CDR3: CASSLSTDTQYF; DNA: TGTGCCAGCAGCCTTAGCACAGATACGCAGTATTTT
size: -; D: -; J: TRBJ1-1; V: TRBV5-8; CDR3: CASSSRGVRNTEAFF; DNA: TGTGCCAGCAGCAGCCGGGGGGTACGGAACACTGAAGCTTTCTTT
size: once; D: -; J: TRBJ2-3; V: TRBV5-1; CDR3: CASSFGSGGDTQYF; DNA: TGCGCCAGCAGCTTCGGTAGTGGAGGAGATACGCAGTATTTT
size: -; D: -; J: TRBJ2-1; V: TRBV11-3; CDR3: CASSVTRSYEQFF; DNA: TGTGCCAGCAGCGTGACTAGGAGCTATGAGCAGTTCTTC
size: -; D: TRBD2; J: TRBJ2-7; V: TRBV29-1; CDR3: CSVGDSPTSGRPWRNEQYF; DNA: TGCAGCGTAGGGGACAGCCCGACTAGCGGGAGGCCTTGGAGGAACGAGCAGTACTTC
size: -; D: -; J: TRBJ1-1; V: TRBV9; CDR3: CASSVVPVPNTEAFF; DNA: TGTGCCAGCAGCGTAGTCCCCGTCCCGAACACTGAAGCTTTCTTT
size: -; D: TRBD2; J: TRBJ2-3; V: TRBV2; CDR3: CASRKTSGRAKVFTDTQYF; DNA: TGTGCCAGCAGGAAGACTAGCGGGAGGGCCAAAGTTTTCACAGATACGCAGTATTTT
size: -; D: TRBD1; J: TRBJ1-5; V: TRBV4-1; CDR3: CASSQTGGAASQPQHF; DNA: TGCGCCAGCAGCCAGACAGGGGGCGCGGCGTCTCAGCCCCAGCATTTT
size: -; D: TRBD1; J: TRBJ2-7; V: TRBV10-3; CDR3: CAIRDRGSYEQYF; DNA: TGTGCCATCCGGGACAGGGGTTCCTACGAGCAGTACTTC
size: -; D: -; J: TRBJ2-2; V: TRBV28; CDR3: CASSRSGSGTGELFF; DNA: TGTGCCAGCAGCCGATCGGGTTCCGGCACCGGGGAGCTGTTTTTT
size: once; D: TRBD1; J: TRBJ2-1; V: TRBV28; CDR3: CASSRTGTYNEQFF; DNA: TGTGCCAGCAGCAGGACAGGGACCTACAATGAGCAGTTCTTC
size: -; D: -; J: TRBJ1-1; V: TRBV29-1; CDR3: CSSEGVQGMNTEAFF; DNA: TGCAGCTCAGAGGGGGTTCAGGGGATGAACACTGAAGCTTTCTTT
size: -; D: -; J: TRBJ1-2; V: TRBV14; CDR3: CASSQGGRFYGYTF; DNA: TGTGCCAGCAGCCAAGGAGGCAGATTCTATGGCTACACCTTC
size: -; D: TRBD1; J: TRBJ2-5; V: TRBV4-1; CDR3: CASSQGQGTEETQYF; DNA: TGCGCCAGCAGCCAGGGACAGGGGACTGAAGAGACCCAGTACTTC
size: -; D: -; J: TRBJ1-2; V: TRBV6-5; CDR3: CASSQGLANYGYTF; DNA: TGTGCCAGCAGTCAGGGTTTAGCTAACTATGGCTACACCTTC
size: -; D: TRBD1; J: TRBJ1-1; V: TRBV9; CDR3: CASSFLGTGNAFF; DNA: TGTGCCAGCAGTTTCTTAGGGACAGGGAATGCTTTCTTT
size: -; D: -; J: TRBJ2-7; V: TRBV6-1; CDR3: CASSEVGTHSYEQYF; DNA: TGTGCCAGCAGTGAAGTAGGGACTCATTCCTACGAGCAGTACTTC
size: -; D: TRBD2; J: TRBJ2-1; V: TRBV5-1; CDR3: CASSGGGEVNEQFF; DNA: TGCGCCAGCAGTGGCGGGGGAGAAGTTAATGAGCAGTTCTTC
size: -; D: -; J: TRBJ1-2; V: TRBV30; CDR3: CAWSVQSYTF; DNA: TGTGCCTGGAGTGTACAGAGCTACACCTTC
size: -; D: TRBD1; J: TRBJ1-5; V: TRBV27; CDR3: CASRLHGQGRQPQHF; DNA: TGTGCCAGCAGACTACACGGACAGGGACGTCAGCCCCAGCATTTT